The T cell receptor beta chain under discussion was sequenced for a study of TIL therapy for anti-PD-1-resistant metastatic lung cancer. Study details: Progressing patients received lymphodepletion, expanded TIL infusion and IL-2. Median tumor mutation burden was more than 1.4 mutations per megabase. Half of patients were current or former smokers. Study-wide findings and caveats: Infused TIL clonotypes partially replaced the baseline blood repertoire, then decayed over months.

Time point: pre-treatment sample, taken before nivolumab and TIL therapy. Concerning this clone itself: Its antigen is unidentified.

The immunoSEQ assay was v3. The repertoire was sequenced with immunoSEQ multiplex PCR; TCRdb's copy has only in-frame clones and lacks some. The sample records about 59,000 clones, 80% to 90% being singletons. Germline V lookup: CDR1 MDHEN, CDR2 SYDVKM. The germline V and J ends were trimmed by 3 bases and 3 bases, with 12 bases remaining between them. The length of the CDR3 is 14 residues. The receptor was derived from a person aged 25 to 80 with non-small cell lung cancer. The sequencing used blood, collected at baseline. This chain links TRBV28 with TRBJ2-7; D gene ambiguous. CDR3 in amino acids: CASSFPSLGYEQYF. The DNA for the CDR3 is TGTGCCAGCAGTTTCCCTAGTTTAGGCTACGAGCAGTACTTC. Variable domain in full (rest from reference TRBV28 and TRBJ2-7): DVKVTQSSRYLVKRTGEKVFLECVQDMDHENMFWYRQDPGLGLRLIYFSYDVKMKEKGDIPEGYSVSREKKERFSLILESASTNQTSMYLCASSFPSLGYEQYFGPGTRLTVT.